These T cell receptor beta chains were read from a single sample in a study of radiotherapy plus CTLA-4 blockade in lung cancer. Produced via immunoSEQ multiplex PCR; TCRdb's table is partial and in-frame only. The sample includes roughly 51,000 clones, 80% to 90% seen only once; the top ten take 15% to 20%. This sample comprised peripheral blood, obtained from a patient treated with radiotherapy plus ipilimumab. These receptors were taken from a human donor with non-small cell lung cancer that progressed on radiotherapy plus ipilimumab. Some clones in this sample may be carry-over from other donors' samples. The CDR3 runs from the conserved cysteine through the conserved F or W. D genes are given only for firm matches. Clone size is stated in some rows and not others, as once, few, many or a class when expanded.

j_call clone_size d_call v_call cdr3_length cdr3_nt cdr3_aa
TRBJ1-1 NA NA TRBV6-5 15 TGTGCCAGCGGAAAGAAGAGGGGGTGGAACACTGAAGCTTTCTTT CASGKKRGWNTEAFF
TRBJ1-1 few NA TRBV5-1 15 TGCGCCAGCAGCTCTCAGGGGATGGGAAACACTGAAGCTTTCTTT CASSSQGMGNTEAFF
TRBJ1-4 NA NA TRBV14 13 TGTGCCAGCAGCCCTCGACAGAATGAAAAACTGTTTTTT CASSPRQNEKLFF
TRBJ2-7 NA TRBD2 TRBV2 14 TGTGCCAGCAGTCTAGCGGGGGGGCTTTACGAGCAGTACTTC CASSLAGGLYEQYF
TRBJ1-3 NA NA TRBV7-9 13 TGTGCCAGCAGACAGGGTTCTGGAAACACCATATATTTT CASRQGSGNTIYF
TRBJ1-1 NA TRBD1 TRBV6-6 14 TGTGCCAGCAGTTACCTGACAGGGGGCACTGAAGCTTTCTTT CASSYLTGGTEAFF
TRBJ2-7 NA NA TRBV7-8 14 TGTGCCAGCAGTTCGACACCCCCCTCCTACGAGCAGTACTTC CASSSTPPSYEQYF
TRBJ2-1 NA TRBD1 TRBV19 14 TGTGCCAGTAGTATAAGGGACAGCTACAATGAGCAGTTCTTC CASSIRDSYNEQFF
TRBJ2-5 NA NA TRBV18 15 TGTGCCAGCTCACCAGGGGCGGACGGACAAGAGACCCAGTACTTC CASSPGADGQETQYF
TRBJ2-1 NA NA TRBV30 11 TGTGCCTGGAGTCTCGGTAATGAGCAGTTCTTC CAWSLGNEQFF
TRBJ2-3 few NA TRBV14 14 TGTGCCAGCAGCCAAGGCGGTAGCACAGATACGCAGTATTTT CASSQGGSTDTQYF
TRBJ2-2 once NA TRBV27 15 TGTGCCAGCAGTTTTCGGTACTCGAACACCGGGGAGCTGTTTTTT CASSFRYSNTGELFF
TRBJ2-1 NA TRBD2 TRBV11-2 14 TGTGCCAGCAGCTTAGAACTAGCGGACAATGAGCAGTTCTTC CASSLELADNEQFF
TRBJ1-4 few NA TRBV5-1 17 TGCGCCAGCAGCTTGAACCCCGGAAGTGGGCTAAGTGAAAAACTGTTTTTT CASSLNPGSGLSEKLFF
TRBJ2-5 NA TRBD1 TRBV29-1 14 TGCAGCGTTCTAGGGGGACAGTTGAGGGAGACCCAGTACTTC CSVLGGQLRETQYF
TRBJ1-5 NA NA TRBV6-5 13 TGTGCCAGCAGTCAGGGAAGCAATCAGCCCCAGCATTTT CASSQGSNQPQHF
TRBJ1-2 few NA TRBV2 13 TGTGCCAGCAACAGGGATCCCTTCTATGGCTACACCTTC CASNRDPFYGYTF
TRBJ2-1 NA NA TRBV28 12 TGTGCCAGCAGTCAACAGGACCTTGAGCAGTTCTTC CASSQQDLEQFF
TRBJ2-2 NA TRBD2 TRBV9 15 TGTGCCAGCAGCGAAAGCGGGGGGGCCATAGGGGAGCTGTTTTTT CASSESGGAIGELFF
TRBJ2-7 medium-sized NA TRBV11-2 14 TGTGCCACCGGGTCGGCGGGTATGGAAAACGAGCAGTACTTC CATGSAGMENEQYF
TRBJ1-4 NA NA TRBV5-1 15 TGCGCCAGCAGCTTGAATCAGGGAGGGAATGAAAAACTGTTTTTT CASSLNQGGNEKLFF
TRBJ1-6 NA NA TRBV5-1 14 TGCGCCAGCGGCCCTCGGGAGGAAAATTCACCCCTCCACTTT CASGPREENSPLHF
TRBJ1-2 NA NA TRBV9 13 TGTGCCAGCAGCGTAGTCGGGAACTATGGCTACACCTTC CASSVVGNYGYTF
TRBJ1-1 NA TRBD1 TRBV9 16 TGTGCCAGCAGCGCTGGGACAGGGGGCTGGAACACTGAAGCTTTCTTT CASSAGTGGWNTEAFF
TRBJ1-2 NA NA TRBV4-2 15 TGTGCCAGCAGCTCAAAGCGGGGGGTGGGCTATGGCTACACCTTC CASSSKRGVGYGYTF
TRBJ2-7 NA TRBD2 TRBV4-3 18 TGCGCCAGCAGCCAAGAATTCTTATCTAGCGGAGGTGGGAACGAGCAGTACTTC CASSQEFLSSGGGNEQYF
TRBJ2-7 NA TRBD1 TRBV7-8 14 TGTGCCAGCAGTGAACCGGGACAGATCTACGAGCAGTACTTC CASSEPGQIYEQYF
TRBJ2-1 once TRBD1 TRBV5-6 12 TGTGCCGCAGGGACAGGGATGAATGAGCAGTTCTTC CAAGTGMNEQFF
TRBJ1-4 once NA TRBV30 14 TGTGCCTGGAGAGGCAGGGGAACTAATGAAAAACTGTTTTTT CAWRGRGTNEKLFF
TRBJ2-5 NA NA TRBV7-2 16 TGTGCCAGCAGCTTACGCTCACAGGGAATTGGAGAGACCCAGTACTTC CASSLRSQGIGETQYF
TRBJ2-5 NA TRBD2 TRBV10-3 15 TGTGCCATTTCCTCACAGCCATCCGGGGGGGAGACCCAGTACTTC CAISSQPSGGETQYF
TRBJ2-1 NA TRBD1 TRBV29-1 14 TGCAGCGTTGGCCCCGGGACAGGTCGGTCTGAGCAGTTCTTC CSVGPGTGRSEQFF
TRBJ2-3 NA NA TRBV9 19 TGTGCCAGCAGCGTCATGGACAGGGATCCGGGGGGCGACACAGATACGCAGTATTTT CASSVMDRDPGGDTDTQYF
TRBJ2-3 NA TRBD1 TRBV6-6 16 TGTGCCAGCAGTTATTTTGAGAGGGGGCAAGCAGATACGCAGTATTTT CASSYFERGQADTQYF
TRBJ2-7 few TRBD2 TRBV6-5 15 TGTGCCAGCAGTCGCCCCAGCGGGAGGGAGTACGAGCAGTACTTC CASSRPSGREYEQYF
TRBJ2-7 NA TRBD2 TRBV7-2 17 TGTGCCAGATGGGGATCTTTTATACTAGCGGGCCGTTACGAGCAGTACTTC CARWGSFILAGRYEQYF
TRBJ1-1 once NA TRBV19 13 TGTGCCAGTAGTACTACAGCGAACACTGAAGCTTTCTTT CASSTTANTEAFF
TRBJ2-1 NA TRBD2 TRBV10-1 15 TGCGCCAGCAGTGACCCAGCGGGGGACTACAATGAGCAGTTCTTC CASSDPAGDYNEQFF
TRBJ2-5 NA NA TRBV6-1 15 TGTGCCAGCAGGAAGTTAGCGGCGGACCAAGAGACCCAGTACTTC CASRKLAADQETQYF
TRBJ1-2 medium-sized NA TRBV4-1 17 TGCGCCAGCAGCCAAGCACTGACAGCGCTCACCTACTATGGCTACACCTTC CASSQALTALTYYGYTF
TRBJ1-4 NA NA TRBV9 15 TGTGCCAGCAGCGTCGCGTACGGGTCTAATGAAAAACTGTTTTTT CASSVAYGSNEKLFF
TRBJ1-5 NA TRBD1 TRBV6-6 16 TGTGCCAGCACGGACAGGAGAGCTTATAGCAATCAGCCCCAGCATTTT CASTDRRAYSNQPQHF
TRBJ2-7 NA TRBD1 TRBV19 14 TGTGCCAGTAGTTCCCCGGACAGGGGGTACGAGCAGTACTTC CASSSPDRGYEQYF
TRBJ1-1 NA NA TRBV11-2 12 TGTGCCAGCAGCCCACAGGGCACTGAAGCTTTCTTT CASSPQGTEAFF
TRBJ1-2 NA TRBD1 TRBV18 14 TGTGCCAGCTCACCAGGACAGGGAAACTATGGCTACACCTTC CASSPGQGNYGYTF
TRBJ1-6 NA NA TRBV6-5 13 TGTGCCAGCACCGTCGGGGGGGGCACACCCCTCCACTTT CASTVGGGTPLHF
TRBJ2-3 NA NA TRBV4-3 14 TGCGCCAGCAGCCAAGTACAGGGCACAGATACGCAGTATTTT CASSQVQGTDTQYF
TRBJ2-7 NA TRBD2 TRBV30 15 TGTGCCTGGAAGGAGCGGGAGGCCTCCCCCTACGAGCAGTACTTC CAWKEREASPYEQYF
TRBJ2-6 NA NA TRBV9 14 TGTGCCAGCAGCGTGACCGGGAAACCAAACGTCCTGACTTTC CASSVTGKPNVLTF